The 22 T cell receptor beta chains below come from one sample, sequenced in a study of OX40 agonist ivuxolimab in advanced cancers. The method was immunoSEQ multiplex PCR; TCRdb's version includes in-frame clones alone and lacks a portion of them. The sample has tens of thousands of clones, about nine tenths seen once; the top ten hold 3% to 4%. Here the sequenced sample was CD4+ or CD8+ T cells sorted from blood, taken in a trial of the OX40 agonist ivuxolimab. These receptors were collected from an adult with an advanced solid tumor such as melanoma, head and neck, liver or kidney cancer.

V gene TRBV6-5 combines with J gene TRBJ2-7; 7 bases match TRBD2. The length of the CDR3 is 15 residues. CDR1 MNHEY and CDR2 SVGAGI come from the germline V gene. V shed 0 bases and J 6 bases; nucleotides not matched to a gene: 8. In DNA, the CDR3 is TGTGCCAGCAGTTACTCACCGGGACTAAGTGGCGAGCAGTACTTC. It translates to CASSYSPGLSGEQYF.

The J gene is TRBJ1-1, the V gene TRBV9, with D unresolved. Germline V lookup: CDR1 SGDLS, CDR2 YYNGEE. The CDR3 consists of 13 residues. The V gene lost 0 bases and the J gene lost 5 bases, with 8 bases spanning the gap. The CDR3 loop reads CASSVEGWTEAFF. The CDR3 DNA reads TGTGCCAGCAGCGTAGAAGGGTGGACTGAAGCTTTCTTT.

This chain links TRBV30 with TRBJ2-3; D remains ambiguous. Germline V gives CDR1 GTSNPN, CDR2 SVGIG (reference sequence). V shed 5 bases and J shed 5 bases, with 14 bases lying between them. CDR3 length: 13 amino acids. The CDR3 protein is CAWGPGLVDTQYF. The CDR3 region has the DNA TGTGCCTGGGGACCTGGGCTAGTAGATACGCAGTATTTT.

The chain has TRBV27 and TRBJ2-7; 8 bases fit TRBD2. V was clipped by 4 bases and J by 3 bases; unmatched bases: 11. Germline V lookup: CDR1 MNHEY, CDR2 SMNVEV (reference sequence). CDR3 length: 16 amino acids. The CDR3 protein is CASSSLAGLGGYEQYF. The DNA for the CDR3 is TGTGCCAGCAGTTCTTTAGCGGGATTAGGGGGCTACGAGCAGTACTTC.

The V call is TRBV28, the J call TRBJ2-7; D call uncertain. CDR3 length: 14 residues. CDR1 and CDR2 (germline): MDHEN, SYDVKM. Trimming took 3 bases from V and 2 from J, leaving 11 bases between them. The CDR3 here is CASSFGPWPYEQYF. CDR3 in DNA: TGTGCCAGCAGTTTCGGGCCCTGGCCCTACGAGCAGTACTTC.

V usage is TRBV5-6 and J usage is TRBJ2-6; tentative D call: TRBD1 (5 bases). With 2 bases removed from V and 5 bases from J, the gap between germline ends came to 8 bases. This CDR3 contains 14 residues. Germline V gene sequence: CDR1 SGHDT, CDR2 YYEEEE. The CDR3 here is CASSFTGRANVLTF. Here the CDR3 DNA reads TGTGCCAGCAGCTTTACAGGACGGGCCAACGTCCTGACTTTC.

The chain combines TRBV19 with TRBJ2-7; 8 nucleotides agree with TRBD1. V was clipped by 8 bases and J by 0 bases; unmatched bases: 3. The CDR3 has 13 residues. CDR1 and CDR2 (germline): LNHDA, SQIVND (reference sequence). The CDR3 reads CASGTGPSYEQYF. CDR3 nucleotide sequence: TGTGCCAGTGGGACAGGCCCCTCCTACGAGCAGTACTTC.

The chain uses TRBV27 and TRBJ1-2, with unresolved D. The germline CDR1 and CDR2 sequences are MNHEY and SMNVEV (reference sequence). The CDR3 totals 15 residues. The V gene lost 1 base and the J gene lost 8 bases, with 17 bases spanning the gap. CDR3: CASSLLRRSLLGYTF. The CDR3, as DNA: TGTGCCAGCAGTTTATTGCGCCGGTCCCTATTAGGCTACACCTTC.

This clone came up a few times. J is TRBJ1-1 and V is TRBV7-9; D uncertain. The germline V gene encodes CDR1 SEHNR and CDR2 FQNEAQ (reference sequence). This CDR3 spans 12 amino acids. V gave up 3 bases and J gave up 10 bases, with 12 bases separating them. The CDR3 DNA follows: TGTGCCAGCAGCTTTGGAGAGGCGGTAGCTTTCTTT. It is translated as CASSFGEAVAFF.

The chain carries TRBV7-8 and TRBJ1-1, with D perhaps TRBD1 (5 bases). This CDR3 has 15 residues. The germline gives CDR1 SGHVS, CDR2 FQNEAQ. Deletions cut 2 bases from V and 6 bases from J, with 16 bases between. The CDR3, as DNA: TGTGCCAGCAGCTTATATCGGCAGGGCCCCCCTGAAGCTTTCTTT. Its protein product is CASSLYRQGPPEAFF.

The chain joins TRBV5-8 to TRBJ2-5; the D is unclear. In germline, CDR1 is SGHTS, CDR2 YDEGEE. This CDR3 is 11 amino acids long. Trimming left V 4 bases short and J 0 bases short, with 1 base between. The CDR3 loop is CASSNQETQYF. CDR3 in DNA: TGTGCCAGCAGCAACCAAGAGACCCAGTACTTC. The full variable domain, rest sourced from reference TRBV5-8 and TRBJ2-5, is EAGVTQSPTHLIKTRGQQATLRCSPISGHTSVYWYQQALGLGLQFLLWYDEGEERNRGNFPPRFSGRQFPNYSSELNVNALELEDSALYLCASSNQETQYFGPGTRLLVL.

The chain links TRBV11-2 to TRBJ2-7, with TRBD2 identical over 8 bases. Unmatched junction bases numbered 1, after V lost 1 base and J lost 2 bases. From germline, CDR1 is SGHAT and CDR2 FQNNGV. CDR3 size: 14 residues. CDR3 sequence: CASSLARGAYEQYF. CDR3 coding DNA: TGTGCCAGCAGCTTAGCGCGGGGGGCCTACGAGCAGTACTTC.

The chain has TRBV29-1 and TRBJ2-2, with 7 bases matching TRBD2. The CDR3 runs 12 residues. The germline CDR1 and CDR2 sequences are SQVTM and ANQGSEA. V trimming: 4 bases; J trimming: 7 bases; junction bases outside the gene matches: 3. CDR3 residues: CSVAPGGGELFF. CDR3 DNA sequence: TGCAGCGTTGCCCCGGGGGGCGGGGAGCTGTTTTTT.

This chain joins TRBV9 and TRBJ2-3, with D possibly TRBD1 on 6 matching bases. Trimming took 4 bases from V and 2 from J, leaving 11 bases between them. CDR1 and CDR2 (germline): SGDLS, YYNGEE. This CDR3 spans 14 amino acids. CDR3: CASSTRTATDTQYF. CDR3 DNA sequence: TGTGCCAGCAGCACTCGGACAGCCACAGATACGCAGTATTTT.

The chain joins TRBV30 to TRBJ2-7; D gene uncertain. Germline values: CDR1 GTSNPN, CDR2 SVGIG (reference sequence). The CDR3 extends over 10 amino acids. Trimming removed 2 bases from V and 9 bases from J, with 8 bases in between. The CDR3 sequence: CAWSSEWQYF. CDR3 nucleotides: TGTGCCTGGAGTTCTGAATGGCAGTACTTC.

This chain connects TRBV19 to TRBJ2-3; D is undetermined. The V and J ends lost 6 bases and 0 bases respectively, with 19 bases between them. The V gene's germline CDR1 is LNHDA and CDR2 SQIVND (reference sequence). This CDR3 region has 17 residues. CDR3 coding DNA: TGTGCCAGTAGGATAAGCCCGGGTCTTTCTAGCACAGATACGCAGTATTTT. Protein sequence: CASRISPGLSSTDTQYF.

The chain employs TRBV18 and TRBJ1-5; no reliable D call. Germline-derived CDR1 and CDR2 are KGHSH and LQKENI. V was shortened by 2 bases and J by 3 bases, with 8 bases between the two germline ends. This CDR3 has 14 amino acids. CDR3 DNA sequence: TGTGCCAGCTCACCAGGGCAGGCCAATCAGCCCCAGCATTTT. It specifies CASSPGQANQPQHF. Looking up the rest from reference TRBV18 and TRBJ1-5 gives the full variable domain: NAGVMQNPRHLVRRRGQEARLRCSPMKGHSHVYWYRQLPEEGLKFMVYLQKENIIDESGMPKERFSAEFPKEGPSILRIQQVVRGDSAAYFCASSPGQANQPQHFGDGTRLSIL.

The rearrangement joins TRBV13 to TRBJ2-7; TRBD2 aligns across 12 bases. The trim removed 1 base at V and 2 bases at J, leaving 3 bases unmatched. Germline lookup yields CDR1 PRHDT and CDR2 FYEKMQ (reference sequence). The CDR3 is made up of 16 amino acids. CDR3 residues: CASSLARTSGTYEQYF. The CDR3 DNA reads as TGTGCCAGCAGCTTAGCGAGGACTAGCGGGACCTACGAGCAGTACTTC.

This chain uses TRBV2 with TRBJ2-5; 8 bases agree with TRBD1. The CDR3 sequence is 14 residues long. V dropped 10 bases and J dropped 2; count of bases not matched to a gene: 9. Germline assignment: CDR1 SNHLY and CDR2 FYNNEI. The CDR3 here is CANELDRGQETQYF. Here the CDR3 DNA reads TGTGCCAACGAGCTAGACAGGGGACAAGAGACCCAGTACTTC.

The gene calls are TRBV7-9 and TRBJ2-1, with TRBD2 as a possible D gene (6 bases). This CDR3 is 18 amino acids long. Germline CDR1 reads SEHNR; CDR2 reads FQNEAQ (reference sequence). Trimming removed 5 bases at V and 0 bases at J, with 20 bases between. CDR3 sequence reads: CASSPWSAGQSSYNEQFF. The CDR3 nucleotides read TGTGCCAGCAGCCCCTGGAGCGCGGGGCAGAGCTCCTACAATGAGCAGTTCTTC. The full variable domain, completed using reference TRBV7-9 and TRBJ2-1, is DTGVSQNPRHKITKRGQNVTFRCDPISEHNRLYWYRQTLGQGPEFLTYFQNEAQLEKSRLLSDRFSAERPKGSFSTLEIQRTEQGDSAMYLCASSPWSAGQSSYNEQFFGPGTRLTVL.

In this sample, this clone turned up once. The V call is TRBV18, the J call TRBJ1-4; D gene uncertain. Trimming left V 3 bases short and J 0 bases short, with 8 bases between. The CDR3 is 15 amino acids. CDR1 KGHSH and CDR2 LQKENI come from the germline V gene. The CDR3 region is CASSPSAATNEKLFF. DNA of the CDR3: TGTGCCAGCTCACCGTCGGCCGCAACTAATGAAAAACTGTTTTTT.

The chain is built from TRBV5-7 and TRBJ2-3; TRBD2 matches 8 bases. TRBV5-7 is assigned to the ORF class and has an uncertain function. This CDR3 contains 16 residues. Trimming cost V 2 bases and J 1 base; bases outside gene matches: 6. Here the CDR3 reads CASSFPILAGTDTQYF. For the CDR3, the DNA is TGTGCCAGCAGCTTTCCGATACTAGCGGGCACAGATACGCAGTATTTT.